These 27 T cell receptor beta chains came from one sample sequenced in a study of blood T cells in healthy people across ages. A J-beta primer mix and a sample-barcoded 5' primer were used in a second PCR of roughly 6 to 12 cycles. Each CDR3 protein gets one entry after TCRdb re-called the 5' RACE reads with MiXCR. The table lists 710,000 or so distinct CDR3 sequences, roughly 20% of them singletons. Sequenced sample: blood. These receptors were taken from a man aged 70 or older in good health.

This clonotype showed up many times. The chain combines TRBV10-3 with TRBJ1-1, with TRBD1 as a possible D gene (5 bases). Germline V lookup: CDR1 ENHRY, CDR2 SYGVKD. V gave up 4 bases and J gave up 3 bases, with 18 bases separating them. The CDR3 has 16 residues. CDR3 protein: CAISGRDLGLDTEAFF. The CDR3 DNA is TGTGCCATCAGTGGCCGGGACCTGGGCCTGGACACTGAAGCTTTCTTT.

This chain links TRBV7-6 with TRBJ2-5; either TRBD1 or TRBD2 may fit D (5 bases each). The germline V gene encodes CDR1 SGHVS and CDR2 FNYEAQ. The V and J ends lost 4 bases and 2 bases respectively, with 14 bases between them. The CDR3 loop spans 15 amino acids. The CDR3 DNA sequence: TGTGCCAGCAGCTCACGCCGGGGCGGGCAAGAGACCCAGTACTTC. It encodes CASSSRRGGQETQYF.

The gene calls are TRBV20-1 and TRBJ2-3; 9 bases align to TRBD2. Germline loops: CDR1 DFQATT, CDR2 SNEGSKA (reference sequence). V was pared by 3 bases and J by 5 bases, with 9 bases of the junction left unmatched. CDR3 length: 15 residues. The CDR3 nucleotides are TGCAGTGCTAGGGGTAGCGGGAGTGTAAAAGATACGCAGTATTTT. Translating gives CSARGSGSVKDTQYF.

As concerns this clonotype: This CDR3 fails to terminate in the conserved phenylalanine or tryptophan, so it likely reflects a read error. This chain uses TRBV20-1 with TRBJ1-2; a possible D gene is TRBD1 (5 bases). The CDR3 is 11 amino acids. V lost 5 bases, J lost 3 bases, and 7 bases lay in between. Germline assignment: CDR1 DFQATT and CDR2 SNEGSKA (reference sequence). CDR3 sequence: CSAQGDYGYTS. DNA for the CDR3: TGCAGTGCTCAAGGGGACTATGGCTACACCTCC.

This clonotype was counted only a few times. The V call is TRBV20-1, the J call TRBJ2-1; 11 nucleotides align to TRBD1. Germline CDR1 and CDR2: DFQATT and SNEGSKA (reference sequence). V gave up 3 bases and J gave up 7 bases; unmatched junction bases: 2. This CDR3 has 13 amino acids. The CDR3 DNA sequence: TGCAGTGCTAGGGGACAGGGGGTAAATGAGCAGTTCTTC. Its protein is CSARGQGVNEQFF.

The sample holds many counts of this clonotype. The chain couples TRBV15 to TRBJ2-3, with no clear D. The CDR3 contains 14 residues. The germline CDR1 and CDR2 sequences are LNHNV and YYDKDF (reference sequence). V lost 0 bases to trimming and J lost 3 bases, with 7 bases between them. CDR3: CATSRDRGTDTQYF. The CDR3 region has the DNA TGTGCCACCAGCAGAGATAGAGGAACAGATACGCAGTATTTT.

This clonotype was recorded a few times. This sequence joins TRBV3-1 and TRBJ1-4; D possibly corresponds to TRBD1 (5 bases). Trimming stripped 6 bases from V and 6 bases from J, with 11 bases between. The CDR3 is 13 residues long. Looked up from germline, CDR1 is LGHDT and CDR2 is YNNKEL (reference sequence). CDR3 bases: TGTGCCAGCAGTACGGTCAGGGATGAAAAACTGTTTTTT. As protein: CASSTVRDEKLFF.

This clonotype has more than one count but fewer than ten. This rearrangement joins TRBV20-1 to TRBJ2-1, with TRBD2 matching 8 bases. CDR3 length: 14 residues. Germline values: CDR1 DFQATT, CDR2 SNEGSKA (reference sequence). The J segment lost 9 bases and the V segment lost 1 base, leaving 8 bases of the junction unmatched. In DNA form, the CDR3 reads TGCAGTGCTAGAGCGGGGGGGCCGAACAGTGAGCAGTTCTTC. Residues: CSARAGGPNSEQFF.

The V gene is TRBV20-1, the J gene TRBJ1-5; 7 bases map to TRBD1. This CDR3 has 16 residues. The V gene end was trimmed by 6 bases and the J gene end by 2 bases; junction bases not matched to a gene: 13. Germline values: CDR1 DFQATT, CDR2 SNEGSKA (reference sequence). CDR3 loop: CSAKKGAGGGNQPQHF. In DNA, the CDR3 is TGCAGTGCGAAAAAGGGGGCAGGGGGAGGCAATCAGCCCCAGCATTTT.

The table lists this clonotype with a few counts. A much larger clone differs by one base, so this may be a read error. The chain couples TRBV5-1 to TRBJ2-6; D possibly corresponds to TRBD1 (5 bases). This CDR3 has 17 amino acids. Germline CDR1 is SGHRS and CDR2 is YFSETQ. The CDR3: CASRSAIMSSGANVLSF. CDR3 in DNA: TGCGCCAGCAGGTCCGCAATTATGAGCTCTGGGGCCAACGTCCTGTCTTTC.

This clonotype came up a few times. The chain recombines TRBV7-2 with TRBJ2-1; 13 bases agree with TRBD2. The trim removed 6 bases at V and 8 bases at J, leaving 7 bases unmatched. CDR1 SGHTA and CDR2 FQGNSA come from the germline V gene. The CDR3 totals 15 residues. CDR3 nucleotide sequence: TGTGCCAGCAGGACTAGCGGGAGGAATTCCGATGAGCAGTTCTTC. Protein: CASRTSGRNSDEQFF. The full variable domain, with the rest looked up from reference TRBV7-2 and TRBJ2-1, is GAGVSQSPSNKVTEKGKDVELRCDPISGHTALYWYRQSLGQGLEFLIYFQGNSAPDKSGLPSDRFSAERTGGSVSTLTIQRTQQEDSAVYLCASRTSGRNSDEQFFGPGTRLTVL.

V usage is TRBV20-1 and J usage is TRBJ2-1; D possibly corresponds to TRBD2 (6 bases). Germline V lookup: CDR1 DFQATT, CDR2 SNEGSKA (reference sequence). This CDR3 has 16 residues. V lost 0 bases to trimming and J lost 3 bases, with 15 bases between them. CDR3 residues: CSARDLAGRVYNEQFF. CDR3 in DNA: TGCAGTGCTAGAGATCTTGCCGGGAGAGTCTACAATGAGCAGTTCTTC.

As DNA, the CDR3 is TGTGCCAGTATCCGGGGGGGCCGTGAGACCCAGTACTTC. This gives the protein CASIRGGRETQYF. The genes are TRBV6-2 or TRBV6-3 and TRBJ2-5, with 8 nucleotides matching TRBD2. CDR3 size: 13 residues. Germline assignment: CDR1 MNHEY and CDR2 SVGEGT. The junction had 8 bases not matched to a gene; V was cut back by 9 bases and J by 5 bases.

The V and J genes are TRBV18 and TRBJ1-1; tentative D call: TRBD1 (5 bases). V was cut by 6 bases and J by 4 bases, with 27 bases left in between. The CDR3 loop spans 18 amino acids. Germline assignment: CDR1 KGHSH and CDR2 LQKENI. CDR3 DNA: TGTGCCAGCTCTGCTGTCATCGTATATGGGGCCACGGGCACTGAAGCTTTCTTT. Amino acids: CASSAVIVYGATGTEAFF.

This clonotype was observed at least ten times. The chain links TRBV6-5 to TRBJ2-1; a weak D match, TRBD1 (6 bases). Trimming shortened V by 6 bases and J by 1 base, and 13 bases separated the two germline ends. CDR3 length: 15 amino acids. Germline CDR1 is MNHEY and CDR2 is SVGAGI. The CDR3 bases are TGTGCCAGCAGCTCCGGGACACAGTCCTACAATGAGCAGTTCTTC. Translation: CASSSGTQSYNEQFF.

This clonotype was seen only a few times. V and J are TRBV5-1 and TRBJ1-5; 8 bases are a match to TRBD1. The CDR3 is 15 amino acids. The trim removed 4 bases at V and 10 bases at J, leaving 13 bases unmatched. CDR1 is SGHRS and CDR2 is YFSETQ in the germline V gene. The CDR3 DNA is TGCGCCAGCAGCCGGACACAGGGGGAGAAATGCCCCCAGCATTTT. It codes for CASSRTQGEKCPQHF.

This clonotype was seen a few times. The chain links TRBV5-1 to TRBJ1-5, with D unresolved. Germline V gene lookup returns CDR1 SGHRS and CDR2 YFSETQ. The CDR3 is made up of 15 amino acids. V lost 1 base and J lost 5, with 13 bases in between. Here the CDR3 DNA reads TGCGCCAGCAGCTTGACCGGGGAGGGTTATCAGCCCCAGCATTTT. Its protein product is CASSLTGEGYQPQHF. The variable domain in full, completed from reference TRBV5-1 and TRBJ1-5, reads KAGVTQTPRYLIKTRGQQVTLSCSPISGHRSVSWYQQTPGQGLQFLFEYFSETQRNKGNFPGRFSGRQFSNSRSEMNVSTLELGDSALYLCASSLTGEGYQPQHFGDGTRLSIL.

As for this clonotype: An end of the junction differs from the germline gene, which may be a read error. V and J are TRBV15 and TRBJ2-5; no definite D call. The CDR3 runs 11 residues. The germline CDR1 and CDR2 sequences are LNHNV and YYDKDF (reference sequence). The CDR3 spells CTTSSRETQYF. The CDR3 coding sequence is TGTACCACCAGCAGTCGGGAGACCCAGTACTTC.

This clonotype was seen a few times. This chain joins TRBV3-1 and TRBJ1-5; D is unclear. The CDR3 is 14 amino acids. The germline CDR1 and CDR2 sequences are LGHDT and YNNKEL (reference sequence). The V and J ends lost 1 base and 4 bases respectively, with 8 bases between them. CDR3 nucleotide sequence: TGTGCCAGCAGCCAAGCATTGGATAATCAGCCCCAGCATTTT. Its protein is CASSQALDNQPQHF.

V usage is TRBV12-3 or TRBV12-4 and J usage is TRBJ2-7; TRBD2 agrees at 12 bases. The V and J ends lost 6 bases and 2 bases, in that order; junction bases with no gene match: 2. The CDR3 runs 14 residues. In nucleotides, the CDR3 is TGTGCCAGCAGACCTAGCGGGGGGGCCTACGAGCAGTACTTC. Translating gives CASRPSGGAYEQYF.

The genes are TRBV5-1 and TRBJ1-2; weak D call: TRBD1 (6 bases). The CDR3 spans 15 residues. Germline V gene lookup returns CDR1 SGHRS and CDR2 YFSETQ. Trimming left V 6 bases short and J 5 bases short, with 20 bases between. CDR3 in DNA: TGCGCCAGCAACCCGGGAGGGGGACTTCAGTATGGCTACACCTTC. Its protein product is CASNPGGGLQYGYTF. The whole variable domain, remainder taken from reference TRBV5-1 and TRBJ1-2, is KAGVTQTPRYLIKTRGQQVTLSCSPISGHRSVSWYQQTPGQGLQFLFEYFSETQRNKGNFPGRFSGRQFSNSRSEMNVSTLELGDSALYLCASNPGGGLQYGYTFGSGTRLTVV.

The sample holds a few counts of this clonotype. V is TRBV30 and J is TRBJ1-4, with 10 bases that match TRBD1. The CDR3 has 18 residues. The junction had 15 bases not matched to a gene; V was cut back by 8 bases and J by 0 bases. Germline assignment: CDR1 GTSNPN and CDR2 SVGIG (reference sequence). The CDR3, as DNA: TGTGCCGGAAGCGCCCTCCGGGACAGGGGCTCAACTAATGAAAAACTGTTTTTT. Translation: CAGSALRDRGSTNEKLFF.

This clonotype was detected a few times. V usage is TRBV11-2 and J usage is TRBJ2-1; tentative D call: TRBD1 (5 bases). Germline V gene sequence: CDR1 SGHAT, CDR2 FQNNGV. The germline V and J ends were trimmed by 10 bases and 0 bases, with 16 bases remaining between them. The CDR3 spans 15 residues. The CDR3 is CATSRGTFSYNEQFF. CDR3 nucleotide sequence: TGTGCCACCTCTAGGGGCACCTTCTCCTACAATGAGCAGTTCTTC.

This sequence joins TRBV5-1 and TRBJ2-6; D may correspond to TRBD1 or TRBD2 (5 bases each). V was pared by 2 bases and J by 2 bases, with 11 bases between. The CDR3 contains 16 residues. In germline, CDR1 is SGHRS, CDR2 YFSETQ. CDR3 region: CASSFSGAAGANVLTF. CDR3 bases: TGCGCCAGCAGCTTCTCCGGGGCGGCTGGGGCCAACGTCCTGACTTTC.

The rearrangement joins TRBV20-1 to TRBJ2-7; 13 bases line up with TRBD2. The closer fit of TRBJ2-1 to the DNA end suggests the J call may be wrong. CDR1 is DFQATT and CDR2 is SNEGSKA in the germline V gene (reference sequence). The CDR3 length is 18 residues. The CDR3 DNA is TGCAGTGCTCCGTCACCCGGACTAGCGGGAGCACTTTACAATGAGCAGTTCTTC. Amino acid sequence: CSAPSPGLAGALYNEQFF.

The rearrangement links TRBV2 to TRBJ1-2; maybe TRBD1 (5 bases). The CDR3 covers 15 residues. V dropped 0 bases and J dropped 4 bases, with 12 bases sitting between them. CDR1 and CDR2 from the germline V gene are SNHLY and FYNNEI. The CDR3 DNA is TGTGCCAGCAGTGAAGCGGCACAGGTCGGCTATGGCTACACCTTC. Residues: CASSEAAQVGYGYTF.

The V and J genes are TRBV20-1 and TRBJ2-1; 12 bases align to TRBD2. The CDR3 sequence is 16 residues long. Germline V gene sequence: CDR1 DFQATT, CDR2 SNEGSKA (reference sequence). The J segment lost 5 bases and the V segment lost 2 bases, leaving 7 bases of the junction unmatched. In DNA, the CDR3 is TGCAGTGCTAGACCTAGCGGGAGGGGAGGGGACAATGAGCAGTTCTTC. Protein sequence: CSARPSGRGGDNEQFF.